This is a list of T cell receptor beta chains from one sample in a study of blood T cell repertoires in COVID-19. Some clones are missing from TCRdb's copy, which holds only in-frame ones; the method was immunoSEQ multiplex PCR. This table has 150,000 to 200,000 clones, roughly four fifths appearing once. Material for sequencing was peripheral blood. These receptors were obtained from a woman in her 70s with COVID-19, enrolled during active disease. Each CDR3 is given with its conserved first and last residue. Fields, in order: V gene, J gene, clone size, D gene, CDR3 protein, CDR3 DNA. D genes are given only for firm matches. Clone size is shown for a subset of rows, as once, few, many or a class of expanded clone.

v_call: TRBV27
j_call: TRBJ1-6
clone_size: few
d_call: -
cdr3_aa: CASSFSRLVAGRDSPLHF
cdr3_nt: TGTGCCAGCAGTTTTTCCCGCTTGGTGGCAGGGAGGGATTCACCCCTCCACTTT

v_call: TRBV28
j_call: TRBJ2-5
clone_size: -
d_call: -
cdr3_aa: CASSFLGVNRRETQYF
cdr3_nt: TGTGCCAGCAGTTTCTTGGGTGTAAACAGGCGGGAGACCCAGTACTTC

v_call: TRBV4-1
j_call: TRBJ2-5
clone_size: -
d_call: TRBD2
cdr3_aa: CASSQDGASGRQETQYF
cdr3_nt: TGCGCCAGCAGCCAAGATGGGGCTAGCGGGAGGCAAGAGACCCAGTACTTC

v_call: TRBV30
j_call: TRBJ1-5
clone_size: -
d_call: -
cdr3_aa: CAWSARPGELNQPQHF
cdr3_nt: TGTGCCTGGAGTGCCCGCCCGGGGGAACTCAATCAGCCCCAGCATTTT

v_call: TRBV18
j_call: TRBJ2-7
clone_size: few
d_call: TRBD1
cdr3_aa: CASSPTGGNYEQYF
cdr3_nt: TGTGCCAGCTCACCGACAGGGGGTAACTACGAGCAGTACTTC

v_call: TRBV10-2
j_call: TRBJ1-6
clone_size: -
d_call: -
cdr3_aa: CASSETGSNSPLHF
cdr3_nt: TGCGCCAGCAGTGAGACAGGGTCTAATTCACCCCTCCACTTT

v_call: TRBV3-1/TRBV3-2
j_call: TRBJ2-7
clone_size: -
d_call: TRBD2
cdr3_aa: CASSPSGAAYEQYF
cdr3_nt: TGTGCCAGCAGCCCTAGCGGGGCCGCCTACGAGCAGTACTTC

v_call: TRBV25-1
j_call: TRBJ2-7
clone_size: -
d_call: TRBD1
cdr3_aa: CASSEDRGYEQYF
cdr3_nt: TGTGCCAGCAGTGAGGACAGGGGCTACGAGCAGTACTTC

v_call: TRBV11-2
j_call: TRBJ2-5
clone_size: few
d_call: -
cdr3_aa: CASSIGQIRGETQYF
cdr3_nt: TGTGCCAGCAGCATCGGACAGATACGGGGAGAGACCCAGTACTTC

v_call: TRBV2
j_call: TRBJ1-6
clone_size: -
d_call: TRBD1
cdr3_aa: CASSLTGNNSPLHF
cdr3_nt: TGTGCCAGCAGCTTGACAGGGAATAATTCACCCCTCCACTTT

v_call: TRBV5-6
j_call: TRBJ2-2
clone_size: -
d_call: -
cdr3_aa: CASSLGGAGELFF
cdr3_nt: TGTGCCAGCAGCTTGGGGGGGGCCGGGGAGCTGTTTTTT

v_call: TRBV7-8
j_call: TRBJ1-2
clone_size: -
d_call: TRBD1
cdr3_aa: CASSLLGQGGYGYTF
cdr3_nt: TGTGCCAGCAGCTTACTCGGACAGGGCGGGTATGGCTACACCTTC

v_call: TRBV29-1
j_call: TRBJ2-1
clone_size: once
d_call: TRBD1
cdr3_aa: CSVSDRESYNEQFF
cdr3_nt: TGCAGCGTGTCGGACAGGGAATCCTACAATGAGCAGTTCTTC

v_call: TRBV19
j_call: TRBJ2-7
clone_size: -
d_call: -
cdr3_aa: CASSIVGGRMNEQYF
cdr3_nt: TGTGCCAGTAGTATAGTCGGGGGGCGCATGAACGAGCAGTACTTC

v_call: TRBV6-5
j_call: TRBJ2-3
clone_size: -
d_call: TRBD1
cdr3_aa: CASMTGGRITDTQYF
cdr3_nt: TGTGCCAGCATGACAGGGGGTCGGATTACAGATACGCAGTATTTT

v_call: TRBV28
j_call: TRBJ1-3
clone_size: -
d_call: -
cdr3_aa: CASSFPGALSGNTIYF
cdr3_nt: TGTGCCAGCAGTTTCCCAGGGGCCCTATCTGGAAACACCATATATTTT

v_call: TRBV27
j_call: TRBJ2-7
clone_size: few
d_call: -
cdr3_aa: CASSLRQNYEQYF
cdr3_nt: TGTGCCAGCAGTTTACGACAGAACTACGAGCAGTACTTC

v_call: TRBV29-1
j_call: TRBJ2-3
clone_size: few
d_call: -
cdr3_aa: CSVDPHRTQPSTDTQYF
cdr3_nt: TGCAGCGTTGACCCTCACCGGACTCAACCTAGCACAGATACGCAGTATTTT

v_call: TRBV28
j_call: TRBJ2-3
clone_size: -
d_call: TRBD1
cdr3_aa: CASSLWGTGGTDTQYF
cdr3_nt: TGTGCCAGCAGTTTATGGGGGACAGGGGGCACAGATACGCAGTATTTT

v_call: TRBV4-3
j_call: TRBJ1-1
clone_size: -
d_call: -
cdr3_aa: CASSQESREGSSEAFF
cdr3_nt: TGCGCCAGCAGCCAAGAAAGCAGGGAAGGGTCAAGTGAAGCTTTCTTT

v_call: TRBV7-2
j_call: TRBJ1-5
clone_size: -
d_call: TRBD1
cdr3_aa: CASSLGQGSPQHF
cdr3_nt: TGTGCCAGCAGCCTTGGACAGGGCAGCCCCCAGCATTTT

v_call: TRBV5-4
j_call: TRBJ2-2
clone_size: few
d_call: -
cdr3_aa: CASSAAQRNTGELFF
cdr3_nt: TGTGCCAGCAGCGCCGCGCAACGGAACACCGGGGAGCTGTTTTTT

v_call: TRBV28
j_call: TRBJ1-5
clone_size: -
d_call: -
cdr3_aa: CASSPGGAIPYQPQHF
cdr3_nt: TGTGCCAGCAGCCCCGGTGGGGCCATACCTTATCAGCCCCAGCATTTT

v_call: TRBV30
j_call: TRBJ1-2
clone_size: -
d_call: TRBD1
cdr3_aa: CAWSVEGDRLFVYTF
cdr3_nt: TGTGCCTGGAGTGTAGAAGGGGACAGGTTGTTTGTCTACACCTTC

v_call: TRBV9
j_call: TRBJ2-7
clone_size: -
d_call: TRBD1
cdr3_aa: CASSVGQGGWGQYF
cdr3_nt: TGTGCCAGCAGCGTGGGACAGGGGGGTTGGGGGCAGTACTTC

v_call: TRBV10-3
j_call: TRBJ2-4
clone_size: -
d_call: TRBD1
cdr3_aa: CAISEAGQGASKNIQYF
cdr3_nt: TGTGCCATCAGTGAGGCCGGACAGGGGGCCTCCAAAAACATTCAGTACTTC

v_call: TRBV2
j_call: TRBJ2-5
clone_size: -
d_call: TRBD1
cdr3_aa: CASMAQGAKEETQYF
cdr3_nt: TGTGCCAGCATGGCCCAGGGGGCAAAGGAAGAGACCCAGTACTTC

v_call: TRBV7-3
j_call: TRBJ2-7
clone_size: -
d_call: TRBD2
cdr3_aa: CASSSGTQRGYEQYF
cdr3_nt: TGTGCCAGCAGCAGTGGGACCCAGCGGGGTTACGAGCAGTACTTC

v_call: TRBV18
j_call: TRBJ2-5
clone_size: -
d_call: -
cdr3_aa: CASSPPSRGKETQYF
cdr3_nt: TGTGCCAGCTCACCACCGTCGAGGGGGAAGGAGACCCAGTACTTC

v_call: TRBV5-1
j_call: TRBJ2-5
clone_size: -
d_call: TRBD1
cdr3_aa: CASSLGDRDVETQYF
cdr3_nt: TGCGCCAGCAGCTTGGGGGACAGGGATGTTGAGACCCAGTACTTC

v_call: TRBV3-1/TRBV3-2
j_call: TRBJ2-1
clone_size: -
d_call: TRBD2
cdr3_aa: CASSPARAGGNNEQFF
cdr3_nt: TGTGCCAGCAGCCCCGCGCGGGCGGGAGGGAACAATGAGCAGTTCTTC

v_call: TRBV19
j_call: TRBJ2-2
clone_size: -
d_call: -
cdr3_aa: CASSSLQQGITGELFF
cdr3_nt: TGTGCCAGTAGTAGTTTGCAACAGGGTATCACCGGGGAGCTGTTTTTT

v_call: TRBV5-6
j_call: TRBJ1-5
clone_size: -
d_call: -
cdr3_aa: CASSFSGGGQPQHF
cdr3_nt: TGTGCCAGCAGCTTTTCTGGGGGAGGACAGCCCCAGCATTTT

v_call: TRBV6-5
j_call: TRBJ1-4
clone_size: -
d_call: -
cdr3_aa: CASSYGAEVLGEKLFF
cdr3_nt: TGTGCCAGCAGTTACGGGGCAGAAGTGTTGGGTGAAAAACTGTTTTTT

v_call: TRBV7-9
j_call: TRBJ2-3
clone_size: -
d_call: TRBD2
cdr3_aa: CASRPLAGVSDTQYF
cdr3_nt: TGTGCCAGCAGACCACTAGCGGGAGTGTCAGATACGCAGTATTTT

v_call: TRBV10-1
j_call: TRBJ1-2
clone_size: -
d_call: TRBD1
cdr3_aa: CASRDPGQGYGYTF
cdr3_nt: TGCGCCAGCAGAGACCCTGGACAGGGCTATGGCTACACCTTC

v_call: TRBV28
j_call: TRBJ1-1
clone_size: -
d_call: TRBD1
cdr3_aa: CASSQRRGRTEAFF
cdr3_nt: TGTGCCAGCAGTCAGCGCAGGGGGCGGACTGAAGCTTTCTTT

v_call: TRBV3-1/TRBV3-2
j_call: TRBJ1-2
clone_size: -
d_call: TRBD1
cdr3_aa: CASSQVDRAFYGYTF
cdr3_nt: TGTGCCAGCAGCCAGGTGGACAGGGCCTTCTATGGCTACACCTTC

v_call: TRBV3-1/TRBV3-2
j_call: TRBJ1-4
clone_size: -
d_call: -
cdr3_aa: CASSQEGVAKKLFF
cdr3_nt: TGTGCCAGCAGCCAAGAAGGGGTCGCGAAGAAACTGTTTTTT

v_call: TRBV3-1/TRBV3-2
j_call: TRBJ2-7
clone_size: few
d_call: -
cdr3_aa: CASSQPKRGEQYF
cdr3_nt: TGTGCCAGCAGCCAACCTAAAAGAGGCGAGCAGTACTTC

v_call: TRBV5-1
j_call: TRBJ1-6
clone_size: -
d_call: TRBD1
cdr3_aa: CASSITGAGNSPLHF
cdr3_nt: TGCGCCAGCAGCATAACAGGGGCGGGTAATTCACCCCTCCACTTT

v_call: TRBV5-1
j_call: TRBJ2-1
clone_size: -
d_call: -
cdr3_aa: CASSFSGNEQFF
cdr3_nt: TGCGCCAGCAGCTTTAGTGGTAATGAGCAGTTCTTC

v_call: TRBV7-6
j_call: TRBJ2-1
clone_size: -
d_call: TRBD2
cdr3_aa: CASSAAAGGPENEQFF
cdr3_nt: TGTGCCAGCAGCGCCGCCGCGGGAGGGCCCGAAAATGAGCAGTTCTTC

v_call: TRBV7-3
j_call: TRBJ2-3
clone_size: -
d_call: TRBD1
cdr3_aa: CASSLRGPTGAEDTQYF
cdr3_nt: TGTGCCAGCAGCTTAAGGGGCCCCACAGGGGCCGAAGATACGCAGTATTTT

v_call: TRBV3-1/TRBV3-2
j_call: TRBJ1-2
clone_size: -
d_call: -
cdr3_aa: CASTTEGFQGYTF
cdr3_nt: TGTGCCAGCACCACGGAGGGGTTCCAGGGCTACACCTTC

v_call: TRBV30
j_call: TRBJ1-2
clone_size: -
d_call: TRBD1
cdr3_aa: CAWLDRVCTF
cdr3_nt: TGTGCCTGGCTTGACAGGGTGTGCACCTTC

v_call: TRBV25-1
j_call: TRBJ2-5
clone_size: once
d_call: TRBD1
cdr3_aa: CASSESPAGQGLGVTQYF
cdr3_nt: TGTGCCAGCAGTGAATCTCCGGCGGGACAGGGTTTGGGAGTGACCCAGTACTTC